The entry below gives a single T cell receptor beta chain sequence along with its context. This CDR3 has 15 residues. Per germline, CDR1 MNHEY and CDR2 SMNVEV (reference sequence). The V segment lost 2 bases and the J segment 5 bases; nucleotides outside the gene matches: 6. This record comes from a study of blood T cells in healthy people across ages. Russia was home to the donors, healthy Caucasian individuals aged roughly 6 to 90. A second about 7 to 11 cycle PCR used barcoded and J-beta primers. MiXCR, applied by TCRdb to the 5' RACE reads, yields one record per CDR3 protein. The table records more than 700,000 distinct CDR3 sequences, 35% to 60% of them present only once.

The receptor was isolated from a man at least 80 years old in good health. Sequencing was carried out using blood. The genes are TRBV27 and TRBJ2-3; TRBD2 aligns across 8 bases. CDR3 protein: CASSLNGRGGDTQYF. The CDR3 DNA sequence: TGTGCCAGCAGTTTAAACGGGAGGGGCGGAGATACGCAGTATTTT.